Listed below are T cell receptor beta chains from one sample, sequenced in a study of shared clonotypes between healthy human individuals. Assay used: immunoSEQ multiplex PCR; TCRdb lists only in-frame clones, some missing. The sample yields 2 million to 3 million clones, approximately 94% seen once. The sequenced sample was naive CD4+ T cells from PBMCs. The receptors shown here come from a man in his late teens or twenties in good health. Some clones in this sample may be carry-over from other donors' samples. CDR3s include the opening cysteine and the closing phenylalanine or tryptophan. Each record gives: CDR3 protein, CDR3 DNA, D gene, V gene, J gene, clone size. The D gene is left open where the match is weak. Size tells how often a clone was seen (once, few, many) or the class of an expanded clone, and some rows leave it out.

CASGDAYNEQFF	TGTGCCAGTGGGGACGCCTACAATGAGCAGTTCTTC	.	TRBV19	TRBJ2-1	.
CASSQLAGPETQYF	TGTGCCAGCAGCCAACTAGCGGGACCGGAGACCCAGTACTTC	TRBD2	TRBV7-9	TRBJ2-5	.
CASRGQQNTEAFF	TGTGCCAGTAGAGGACAGCAGAACACTGAAGCTTTCTTT	.	TRBV10-3	TRBJ1-1	.
CASRTGDYTDTQYF	TGTGCCAGCAGGACAGGGGATTACACAGATACGCAGTATTTT	TRBD1	TRBV6-1	TRBJ2-3	.
CASRDLSYEQYF	TGTGCCAGCAGGGACTTGTCCTACGAGCAGTACTTC	.	TRBV2	TRBJ2-7	once
CSVELGQGGDTQYF	TGCAGCGTTGAATTAGGACAGGGAGGAGATACGCAGTATTTT	TRBD1	TRBV29-1	TRBJ2-3	.
CASRPPKVHEQYF	TGTGCCAGCAGGCCGCCGAAGGTCCACGAGCAGTACTTC	.	TRBV28	TRBJ2-7	.
CASSPRSGRETQYF	TGTGCCAGCAGCCCCCGCAGTGGGCGAGAGACCCAGTACTTC	.	TRBV7-8	TRBJ2-5	.
CASSPGLAGVSGANVLTF	TGTGCCAGCAGCCCAGGACTAGCGGGAGTCTCTGGGGCCAACGTCCTGACTTTC	TRBD2	TRBV5-4	TRBJ2-6	.
CASSSPAGNEKLFF	TGTGCCAGCAGTTCCCCCGCGGGCAATGAAAAACTGTTTTTT	.	TRBV6-6	TRBJ1-4	.
CASSFRTGLRGQYF	TGTGCCAGCAGTTTTCGGACAGGGCTACGAGGGCAGTACTTC	TRBD1	TRBV28	TRBJ2-7	.
CASSLTSPYNEQFF	TGTGCCAGCAGTTTAACTAGTCCCTACAATGAGCAGTTCTTC	.	TRBV28	TRBJ2-1	.
CASSLFDRHNEQFF	TGTGCCAGCAGTTTATTCGACAGGCACAATGAGCAGTTCTTC	.	TRBV28	TRBJ2-1	.
CASSEGSGSWDEQYF	TGTGCCAGCAGCGAAGGGAGCGGGAGTTGGGACGAGCAGTACTTC	TRBD2	TRBV7-2	TRBJ2-7	.
CASSLRSNTGELFF	TGCGCCAGCAGCTTGCGCAGTAACACCGGGGAGCTGTTTTTT	.	TRBV5-1	TRBJ2-2	.
CASSLETRTSGRLSSYNEQFF	TGCGCCAGCAGCCTAGAGACCCGGACTAGCGGGCGACTCAGTTCCTACAATGAGCAGTTCTTC	TRBD2	TRBV4-1	TRBJ2-1	.
CASSEAGRLGGYTF	TGTGCCAGCAGTGAAGCAGGGAGGCTCGGTGGCTACACCTTC	.	TRBV6-1	TRBJ1-2	.